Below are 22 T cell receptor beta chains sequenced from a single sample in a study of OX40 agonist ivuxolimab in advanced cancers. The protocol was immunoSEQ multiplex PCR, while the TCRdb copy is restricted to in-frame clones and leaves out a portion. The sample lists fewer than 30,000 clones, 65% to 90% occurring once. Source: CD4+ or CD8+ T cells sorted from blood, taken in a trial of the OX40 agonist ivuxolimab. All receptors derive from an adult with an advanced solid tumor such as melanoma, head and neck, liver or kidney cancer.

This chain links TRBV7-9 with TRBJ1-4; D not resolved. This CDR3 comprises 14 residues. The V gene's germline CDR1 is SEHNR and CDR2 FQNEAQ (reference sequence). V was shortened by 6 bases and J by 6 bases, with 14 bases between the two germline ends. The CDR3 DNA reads TGTGCCAGCAGTGAGGTTAGGTTGGATGAAAAACTGTTTTTT. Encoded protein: CASSEVRLDEKLFF.

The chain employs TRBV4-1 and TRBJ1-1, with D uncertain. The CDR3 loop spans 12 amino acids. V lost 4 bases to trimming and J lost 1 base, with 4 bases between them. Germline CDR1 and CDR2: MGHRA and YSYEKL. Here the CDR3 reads CASSLANTEAFF. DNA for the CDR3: TGCGCCAGCAGCCTAGCGAACACTGAAGCTTTCTTT.

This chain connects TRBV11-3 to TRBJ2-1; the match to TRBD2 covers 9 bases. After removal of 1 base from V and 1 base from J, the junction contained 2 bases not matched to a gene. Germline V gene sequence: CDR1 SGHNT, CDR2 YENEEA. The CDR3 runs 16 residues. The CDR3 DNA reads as TGTGCCAGCAGCTTAGCTAGCGGGGTTTCCTACAATGAGCAGTTCTTC. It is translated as CASSLASGVSYNEQFF.

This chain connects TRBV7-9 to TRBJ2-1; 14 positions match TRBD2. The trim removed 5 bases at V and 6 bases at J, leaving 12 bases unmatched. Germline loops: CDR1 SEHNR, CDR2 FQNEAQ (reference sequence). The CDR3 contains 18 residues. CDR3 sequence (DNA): TGTGCCAGCAGCCCCTACGGACTAGCGGGGGGAGGGACCAATGAGCAGTTCTTC. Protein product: CASSPYGLAGGGTNEQFF.

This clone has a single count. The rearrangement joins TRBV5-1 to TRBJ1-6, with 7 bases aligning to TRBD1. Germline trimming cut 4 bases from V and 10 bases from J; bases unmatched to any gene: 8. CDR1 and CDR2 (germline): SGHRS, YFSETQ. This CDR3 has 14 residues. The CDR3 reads CASSLTGVSSPLHF. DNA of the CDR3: TGCGCCAGCAGCCTAACAGGGGTCTCCTCACCCCTCCACTTT. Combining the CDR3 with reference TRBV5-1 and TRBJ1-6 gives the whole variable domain KAGVTQTPRYLIKTRGQQVTLSCSPISGHRSVSWYQQTPGQGLQFLFEYFSETQRNKGNFPGRFSGRQFSNSRSEMNVSTLELGDSALYLCASSLTGVSSPLHFGNGTRLTVT.

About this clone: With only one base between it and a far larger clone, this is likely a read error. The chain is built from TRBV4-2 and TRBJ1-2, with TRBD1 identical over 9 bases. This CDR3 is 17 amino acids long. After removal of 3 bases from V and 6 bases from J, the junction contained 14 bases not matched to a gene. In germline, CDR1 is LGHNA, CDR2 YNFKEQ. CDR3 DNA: TGTGCCAGCAGCCAGCCGGGACAGGGTATTAAGTGGGATGGCTACACCTTC. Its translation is CASSQPGQGIKWDGYTF.

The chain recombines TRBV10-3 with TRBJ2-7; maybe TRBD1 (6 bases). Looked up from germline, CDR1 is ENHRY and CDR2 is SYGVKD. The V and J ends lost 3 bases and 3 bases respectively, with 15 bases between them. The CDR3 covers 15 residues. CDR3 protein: CAISDGTMGFYEQYF. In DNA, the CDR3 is TGTGCCATCAGTGATGGGACAATGGGCTTCTACGAGCAGTACTTC.

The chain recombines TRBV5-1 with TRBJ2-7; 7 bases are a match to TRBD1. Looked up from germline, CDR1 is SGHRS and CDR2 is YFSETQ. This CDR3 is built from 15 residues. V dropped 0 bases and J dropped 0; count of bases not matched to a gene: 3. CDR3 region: CASSLDRGLSYEQYF. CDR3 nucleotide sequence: TGCGCCAGCAGCTTGGACAGGGGCCTCTCCTACGAGCAGTACTTC.

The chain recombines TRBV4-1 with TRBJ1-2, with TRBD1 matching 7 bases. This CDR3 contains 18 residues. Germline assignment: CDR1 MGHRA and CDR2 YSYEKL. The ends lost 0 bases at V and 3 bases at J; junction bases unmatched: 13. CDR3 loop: CASSQDWSEGGFYYGYTF. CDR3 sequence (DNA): TGCGCCAGCAGCCAAGATTGGAGTGAAGGGGGCTTCTACTATGGCTACACCTTC.

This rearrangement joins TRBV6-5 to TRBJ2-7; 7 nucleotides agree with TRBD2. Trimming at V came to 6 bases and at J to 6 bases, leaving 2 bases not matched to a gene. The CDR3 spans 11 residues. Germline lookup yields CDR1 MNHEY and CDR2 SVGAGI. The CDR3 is CASSSGGEQYF. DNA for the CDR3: TGTGCCAGCAGCTCGGGGGGCGAGCAGTACTTC.

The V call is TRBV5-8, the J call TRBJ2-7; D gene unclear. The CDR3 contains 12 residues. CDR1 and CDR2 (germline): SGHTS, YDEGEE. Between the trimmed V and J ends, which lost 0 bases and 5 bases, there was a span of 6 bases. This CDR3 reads CASSLVSDEQYF. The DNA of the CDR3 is TGTGCCAGCAGCTTGGTTTCGGACGAGCAGTACTTC.

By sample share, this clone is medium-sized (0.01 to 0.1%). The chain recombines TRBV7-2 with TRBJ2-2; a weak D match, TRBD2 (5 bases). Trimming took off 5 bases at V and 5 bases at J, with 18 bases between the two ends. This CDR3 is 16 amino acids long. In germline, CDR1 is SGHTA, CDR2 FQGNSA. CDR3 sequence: CASSPLAGGGTGELFF. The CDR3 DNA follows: TGTGCCAGCAGCCCTCTAGCAGGAGGTGGAACCGGGGAGCTGTTTTTT.

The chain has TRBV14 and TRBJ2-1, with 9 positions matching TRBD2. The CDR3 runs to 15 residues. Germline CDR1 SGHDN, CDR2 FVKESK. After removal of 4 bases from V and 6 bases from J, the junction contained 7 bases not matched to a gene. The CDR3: CASSPGTSTGNEQFF. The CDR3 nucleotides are TGTGCCAGCAGCCCCGGGACTAGCACAGGCAATGAGCAGTTCTTC. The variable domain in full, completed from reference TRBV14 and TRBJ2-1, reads EAGVTQFPSHSVIEKGQTVTLRCDPISGHDNLYWYRRVMGKEIKFLLHFVKESKQDESGMPNNRFLAERTGGTYSTLKVQPAELEDSGVYFCASSPGTSTGNEQFFGPGTRLTVL.

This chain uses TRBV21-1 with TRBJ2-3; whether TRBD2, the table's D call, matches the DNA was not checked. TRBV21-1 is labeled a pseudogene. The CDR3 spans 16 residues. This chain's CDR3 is CASSIGTSGRPDTQYF. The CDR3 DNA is TGTGCCAGCAGCATTGGGACTAGCGGGAGACCAGATACGCAGTATTTT.

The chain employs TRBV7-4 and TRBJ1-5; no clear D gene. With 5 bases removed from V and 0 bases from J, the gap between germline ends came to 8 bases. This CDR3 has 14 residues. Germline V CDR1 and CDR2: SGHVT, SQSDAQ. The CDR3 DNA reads TGTGCCAGCAGCCTAGTTTCTAGCAATCAGCCCCAGCATTTT. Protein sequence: CASSLVSSNQPQHF.

The CDR3 DNA follows: TGTGCCAGCAGCAAAAAGGGGGGTTTAGGCACTGAAGCTTTCTTT. It is translated as CASSKKGGLGTEAFF. The chain links TRBV21-1 to TRBJ1-1. TRBV21-1 is annotated as a pseudogene. The CDR3 length is 15 residues.

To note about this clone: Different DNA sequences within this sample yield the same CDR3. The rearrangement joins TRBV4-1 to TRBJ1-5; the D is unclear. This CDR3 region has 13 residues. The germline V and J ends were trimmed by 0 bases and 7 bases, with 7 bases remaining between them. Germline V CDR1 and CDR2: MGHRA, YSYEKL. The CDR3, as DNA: TGCGCCAGCAGCCAAGATCAGAACCAGCCCCAGCATTTT. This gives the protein CASSQDQNQPQHF.

DNA for the CDR3: TGTGCCAGCAGTCAGTACAATGAGCAGTTCTTC. It specifies CASSQYNEQFF. This chain joins TRBV5-6 and TRBJ2-1; D gene ambiguous. In germline, CDR1 is SGHDT, CDR2 YYEEEE. V lost 5 bases and J lost 4, with 4 bases in between. The CDR3 runs to 11 residues.

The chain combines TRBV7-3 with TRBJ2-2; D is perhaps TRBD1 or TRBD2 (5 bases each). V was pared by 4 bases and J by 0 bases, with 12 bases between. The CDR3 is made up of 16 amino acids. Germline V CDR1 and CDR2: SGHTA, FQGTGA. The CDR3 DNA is TGTGCCAGCAGCTCGACCGGGACCACGAACACCGGGGAGCTGTTTTTT. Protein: CASSSTGTTNTGELFF.

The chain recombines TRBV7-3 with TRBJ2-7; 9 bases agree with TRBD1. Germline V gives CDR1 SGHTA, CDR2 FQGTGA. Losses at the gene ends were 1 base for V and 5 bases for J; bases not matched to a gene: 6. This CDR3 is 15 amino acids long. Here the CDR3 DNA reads TGTGCCAGCAGCTTAATAGGGACAGGGTTCGACGAGCAGTACTTC. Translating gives CASSLIGTGFDEQYF.

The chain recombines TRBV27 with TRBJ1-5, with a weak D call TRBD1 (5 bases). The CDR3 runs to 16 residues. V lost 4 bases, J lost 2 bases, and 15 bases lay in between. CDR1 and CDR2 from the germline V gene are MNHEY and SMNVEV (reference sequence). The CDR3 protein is CASSSGTTGGNQPQHF. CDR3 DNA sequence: TGTGCCAGCAGTTCCGGTACCACAGGAGGCAATCAGCCCCAGCATTTT.

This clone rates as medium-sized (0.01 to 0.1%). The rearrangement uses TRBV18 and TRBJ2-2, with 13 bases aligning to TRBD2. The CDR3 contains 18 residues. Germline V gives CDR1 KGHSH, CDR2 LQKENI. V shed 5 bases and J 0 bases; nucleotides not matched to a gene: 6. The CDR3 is CASSLGLAGEANTGELFF. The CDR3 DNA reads TGTGCCAGCTCATTAGGACTAGCGGGAGAGGCGAACACCGGGGAGCTGTTTTTT.